The present T cell receptor beta chain was sequenced within a study of T cell responses to AZD1222 COVID-19 vaccine. Notes on the study in general: Samples come after the peak T cell response, not at day 14.

This clone showed up just once. Its antigen is unidentified. Profiled with immunoSEQ multiplex PCR; TCRdb holds only in-frame clones, not every one. The sample has 130,000 or so clones, 85% to 95% seen once. In germline, CDR1 is SGHAT, CDR2 FQNNGV. Trimming took off 1 base at V and 5 bases at J, with 13 bases between the two ends. The CDR3 covers 15 residues. This material consisted of peripheral blood, taken on day 0 of AZD1222 vaccination. The chain has TRBV11-2 and TRBJ2-3, with D unresolved. This TCR was recovered from an adult in good health. Here the CDR3 reads CASSLAGRSGDTQYF. The CDR3 DNA follows: TGTGCCAGCAGCTTAGCTGGCAGATCCGGAGATACGCAGTATTTT.